Presented here are 24 T cell receptor beta chains from one specimen sequenced in a study of technical replicates of blood from a handful of donors. Profiled with immunoSEQ multiplex PCR; TCRdb holds only in-frame clones, not every one. The sample has approximately 69,000 clones, about 96% seen once; the top ten hold over 0.2%. The sequenced sample was T cells isolated from PBMCs. All receptors derive from a human donor in good health.

This clone showed up just once. The chain recombines TRBV5-6 with TRBJ2-2, with 9 bases identical to TRBD2. Trimming took 3 bases from V and 5 from J; bases not matched to a gene: 5. CDR1 is SGHDT, CDR2 YYEEEE, per germline. The CDR3 is 15 residues long. The chain's CDR3 is CASSSVAGGTGELFF. CDR3 bases: TGTGCCAGCAGCTCGGTGGCGGGAGGGACCGGGGAGCTGTTTTTT.

The chain recombines TRBV28 with TRBJ1-5; D gene ambiguous. Per the germline V gene, CDR1 is MDHEN and CDR2 is SYDVKM. Trimming shortened V by 3 bases and J by 6 bases, and 6 bases separated the two germline ends. CDR3 size: 12 residues. As DNA, the CDR3 is TGTGCCAGCAGTTTTTGGAGTCAGCCCCAGCATTTT. Its translation: CASSFWSQPQHF.

The rearrangement joins TRBV10-1 to TRBJ2-2, with 7 bases aligning to TRBD2. The CDR3 loop spans 15 amino acids. J was trimmed by 2 bases and V by 4 bases; bases with no gene match: 4. CDR1 and CDR2 (germline): WNHNN, SYGVQD (reference sequence). The CDR3 loop is CASSVGLLNTGELFF. As DNA, the CDR3 is TGCGCCAGCAGTGTGGGACTACTCAACACCGGGGAGCTGTTTTTT.

V is TRBV21-1 and J is TRBJ2-2; TRBD1 is the table's D call, not checked against the DNA. TRBV21-1 is deemed a pseudogene. The CDR3 is made up of 20 amino acids. CDR3 region: CASSKDVAPGQGRDTGELFF. The CDR3 bases are TGTGCCAGCAGCAAAGACGTCGCTCCGGGACAGGGAAGGGATACCGGGGAGCTGTTTTTT.

The chain links TRBV27 to TRBJ2-7; D unclear. Germline CDR1 MNHEY, CDR2 SMNVEV (reference sequence). The V and J ends lost 5 bases and 2 bases respectively, with 19 bases between them. The CDR3 consists of 16 residues. CDR3 loop: CASSLHPSVPAYEQYF. In DNA, the CDR3 is TGTGCCAGCAGTCTACATCCAAGCGTTCCCGCCTACGAGCAGTACTTC.

The chain combines TRBV4-1 with TRBJ2-7, with 7 positions matching TRBD1. CDR3 length: 18 residues. V trimming: 0 bases; J trimming: 4 bases; junction bases outside the gene matches: 15. Germline V gene sequence: CDR1 MGHRA, CDR2 YSYEKL. Written as DNA, the CDR3 is TGCGCCAGCAGCCAAGAATTTTATGAGGTGGGACAGCTGTACGAGCAGTACTTC. Amino acids: CASSQEFYEVGQLYEQYF.

The CDR3 nucleotides read TGTGCCAGCAGGGAGACTAGCGGGGGGCTCGAGACCCAGTACTTC. It translates to CASRETSGGLETQYF. V usage is TRBV2 and J usage is TRBJ2-5; TRBD2 matches 13 bases. CDR1 and CDR2 from the germline V gene are SNHLY and FYNNEI. Trimming cost V 6 bases and J 5 bases; bases outside gene matches: 6. This CDR3 is 15 amino acids long.

The chain combines TRBV2 with TRBJ2-2, with no clear D. The V gene's germline CDR1 is SNHLY and CDR2 FYNNEI. The CDR3 sequence is 13 residues long. The germline V and J ends were trimmed by 9 bases and 5 bases, with 13 bases remaining between them. CDR3 amino acids: CASRLYWTGELFF. The CDR3 DNA follows: TGTGCCAGTCGCTTATACTGGACCGGGGAGCTGTTTTTT.

V gene TRBV28 combines with J gene TRBJ1-2, with D hard to call. Trimming shortened V by 11 bases and J by 1 base, and 11 bases separated the two germline ends. Germline V CDR1 and CDR2: MDHEN, SYDVKM. This CDR3 has 12 amino acids. The chain's CDR3 is CAVSGYNYGYTF. CDR3 coding DNA: TGTGCCGTGTCAGGATATAACTATGGCTACACCTTC.

The rearrangement links TRBV29-1 to TRBJ2-2, with a tentative D call TRBD2 (6 bases). The length of the CDR3 is 14 residues. The V gene lost 5 bases and the J gene lost 0 bases, with 10 bases spanning the gap. The germline V gene encodes CDR1 SQVTM and CDR2 ANQGSEA. The CDR3 spells CSVKWGANTGELFF. The CDR3 nucleotides read TGCAGCGTTAAGTGGGGGGCGAACACCGGGGAGCTGTTTTTT.

The chain joins TRBV4-1 to TRBJ2-5; 8 nucleotides agree with TRBD1. CDR3 length: 16 residues. Trimming removed 1 base from V and 3 bases from J; junction bases left unmatched: 7. In germline, CDR1 is MGHRA, CDR2 YSYEKL. CDR3 in amino acids: CASSQGWDRTKETQYF. CDR3 DNA: TGCGCCAGCAGCCAAGGCTGGGACAGGACTAAAGAGACCCAGTACTTC.

The V and J genes are TRBV19 and TRBJ1-4, with D possibly being TRBD1 (5 bases). The germline V gene encodes CDR1 LNHDA and CDR2 SQIVND (reference sequence). V was shortened by 4 bases and J by 7 bases, with 25 bases between the two germline ends. The CDR3 runs 18 residues. CDR3 loop: CASSRPGLGAVISEKLFF. CDR3 coding DNA: TGTGCCAGTAGTAGACCGGGACTCGGGGCAGTCATCAGTGAAAAACTGTTTTTT.

The V gene is TRBV6-5, the J gene TRBJ1-2; D gene unclear. This CDR3 is 14 amino acids long. Trimming stripped 4 bases from V and 2 bases from J, with 11 bases between. Looked up from germline, CDR1 is MNHEY and CDR2 is SVGAGI. The CDR3 region is CASSFDSFNYGYTF. DNA for the CDR3: TGTGCCAGCAGTTTCGACTCGTTCAACTATGGCTACACCTTC.

The chain combines TRBV28 with TRBJ1-2; D not resolved. V lost 7 bases to trimming and J lost 4 bases, with 10 bases between them. The CDR3 contains 12 residues. Germline V gene lookup returns CDR1 MDHEN and CDR2 SYDVKM. The CDR3 DNA sequence: TGTGCCAGCACCCCGCCCGGCTATGGCTACACCTTC. Translation gives CASTPPGYGYTF.

The rearrangement joins TRBV5-1 to TRBJ2-1, with 11 bases fitting TRBD2. The CDR3 totals 16 residues. With V trimmed by 1 base and J by 8 bases, 8 bases remained unmatched. CDR1 is SGHRS and CDR2 is YFSETQ in the germline V gene. CDR3: CASSLTSGSGRDEQFF. DNA for the CDR3: TGCGCCAGCAGCTTGACTAGCGGGAGTGGGAGGGATGAGCAGTTCTTC. Looking up the rest from reference TRBV5-1 and TRBJ2-1 gives the full variable domain: KAGVTQTPRYLIKTRGQQVTLSCSPISGHRSVSWYQQTPGQGLQFLFEYFSETQRNKGNFPGRFSGRQFSNSRSEMNVSTLELGDSALYLCASSLTSGSGRDEQFFGPGTRLTVL.

The genes are TRBV5-1 and TRBJ2-7; TRBD2 aligns across 14 bases. J gave up 5 bases and V 4 bases, and 8 bases lay outside the gene matches. The CDR3 has 16 amino acids. Germline assignment: CDR1 SGHRS and CDR2 YFSETQ. The CDR3 DNA follows: TGCGCCAGCAGCCAAACAGGACTAGCGGGAGGTAACGAGCAGTACTTC. It yields the protein CASSQTGLAGGNEQYF.

The chain couples TRBV7-9 to TRBJ1-1; D remains ambiguous. Trimming took off 1 base at V and 3 bases at J, with 9 bases between the two ends. Germline V lookup: CDR1 SEHNR, CDR2 FQNEAQ (reference sequence). The CDR3 sequence is 14 residues long. The CDR3 reads CASSLGSVHTEAFF. CDR3 DNA sequence: TGTGCCAGCAGCTTAGGATCGGTTCACACTGAAGCTTTCTTT.

This clone was seen only once. The V gene is TRBV11-3, the J gene TRBJ1-1, with D perhaps matching TRBD1 (5 bases). CDR3 size: 14 residues. V lost 6 bases and J lost 1, with 12 bases in between. CDR1 and CDR2 (germline): SGHNT, YENEEA. The CDR3 loop is CASRTQAANTEAFF. In DNA form, the CDR3 reads TGTGCCAGCAGAACACAGGCAGCGAACACTGAAGCTTTCTTT.

This chain connects TRBV7-9 to TRBJ1-2; D unclear. There are 13 residues in the CDR3. Germline V gene lookup returns CDR1 SEHNR and CDR2 FQNEAQ (reference sequence). Trimming removed 5 bases from V and 5 bases from J, with 12 bases in between. The CDR3: CASSPDINYGYTF. In nucleotides, the CDR3 is TGTGCCAGCAGCCCAGACATAAATTATGGCTACACCTTC.

This clone has a count of ten or more. The rearrangement joins TRBV7-2 to TRBJ2-2; possibly TRBD1 for D (6 bases). Germline V gene data show CDR1 as SGHTA and CDR2 as FQGNSA. V lost 5 bases and J 0 bases, leaving 16 bases between the germline ends. This CDR3 spans 17 amino acids. The CDR3 loop reads CASSIDRPLANTGELFF. The DNA of the CDR3 is TGTGCCAGCAGCATCGACAGGCCCCTCGCGAACACCGGGGAGCTGTTTTTT.

V gene TRBV5-1 combines with J gene TRBJ2-7; 10 positions agree with TRBD2. V dropped 3 bases and J dropped 4; count of bases not matched to a gene: 7. The CDR3 extends over 15 amino acids. CDR1 is SGHRS, CDR2 YFSETQ, per germline. In DNA form, the CDR3 reads TGCGCCAGCAGCTCGGGACTAGCGAGTGTTTACGAGCAGTACTTC. Amino acids: CASSSGLASVYEQYF. Complete variable domain (other parts from reference TRBV5-1 and TRBJ2-7): KAGVTQTPRYLIKTRGQQVTLSCSPISGHRSVSWYQQTPGQGLQFLFEYFSETQRNKGNFPGRFSGRQFSNSRSEMNVSTLELGDSALYLCASSSGLASVYEQYFGPGTRLTVT.

The chain employs TRBV5-1 and TRBJ2-1; perhaps TRBD2 as D (5 bases). The CDR3 is 17 residues long. V was clipped by 5 bases and J by 1 base, with 19 bases between them. Germline assignment: CDR1 SGHRS and CDR2 YFSETQ. The DNA for the CDR3 is TGCGCCAGCAGACCCGGAGAGGGTACCCCATCCTACAATGAGCAGTTCTTC. Its translation: CASRPGEGTPSYNEQFF.

V is TRBV30 and J is TRBJ2-2; the D gene is possibly TRBD1 (6 bases). V was shortened by 2 bases and J by 5 bases, with 15 bases between the two germline ends. This CDR3 has 15 residues. Germline values: CDR1 GTSNPN, CDR2 SVGIG (reference sequence). CDR3 in DNA: TGTGCCTGGAGTTTAATGTGGCAGGGGACCGGGGAGCTGTTTTTT. Translating it yields CAWSLMWQGTGELFF.

The gene calls are TRBV7-9 and TRBJ2-7, with D tentatively TRBD2 (6 bases). V was trimmed by 5 bases and J by 4 bases, leaving 18 bases between them. CDR1 is SEHNR and CDR2 is FQNEAQ in the germline V gene (reference sequence). CDR3 length: 15 amino acids. CDR3 sequence reads: CASSPGEEPGYEQYF. The CDR3 nucleotides are TGTGCCAGCAGCCCCGGGGAGGAGCCGGGGTACGAGCAGTACTTC.